This T cell receptor (beta chain) was sequenced in a study of T-cell reconstitution after alpha-beta-depleted transplantation in children. Trimming shortened V by 5 bases and J by 5 bases, and 18 bases separated the two germline ends. The germline V gene has CDR1 SEHNR and CDR2 FQNEAQ (reference sequence). This CDR3 is 15 amino acids long. Unique molecular identifiers tagged the TCRbeta library. TCRdb analysed the PCR reads with MiXCR anew, one entry per CDR3 protein. The sample shows roughly 570,000 distinct CDR3 sequences, 27% of them seen only once. Study results and caveats: Counts and diversity of T cells one year after transplant came mostly from newly produced T cells. Expanded graft clones numbering several hundred reportedly gave rise to alpha-beta T cells about two months after transplant. Where some patients showed high TCRbeta diversity at day 60, it came from recipient T cells and thymic progenitors that had survived.

This clonotype has a handful of counts. Its antigen is undetermined. The chain links TRBV7-9 to TRBJ2-5, with a weak D call TRBD2 (5 bases). This specimen was PBMCs, taken before TCRalphabeta/CD19-depleted stem cell transplant. The origin of this receptor is a boy in the first two years of life with Wiskott-Aldrich syndrome, due to receive a stem cell transplant. Here the CDR3 reads CASSPRDSAVETQYF. CDR3 DNA: TGTGCCAGCAGCCCTCGGGATTCGGCTGTGGAGACCCAGTACTTC.